This record concerns one TCR beta chain sequence. Its antigen is unidentified. These data come from a study of cytomegalovirus exposure and HLA in healthy donors. The PCR contained 60 Vbeta and 13 Jbeta primers. In the study's own analysis: There were 80 million to 95 million unique TCR beta chains by a later count, and approximately 12 million of them were shared. Clones were read by immunoSEQ multiplex PCR, and TCRdb kept only the in-frame ones, dropping some. The DNA gave D and trimming, while V, J and clone size come from that table. The sample records some 130,000 clones, 70% to 80% being singletons. The CDR3 is 17 amino acids. V lost 4 bases and J lost 4; bases outside the gene matches: 13. Germline V CDR1 and CDR2: MNHNS, SASEGT. General study results and limits: Several of the most significant clusters were apparently associated with common viral pathogens in a later analysis.

The specimen was PBMCs. This sequence originates from a man aged 30-40 years in good health and CMV-seronegative. The chain recombines TRBV6-1 with TRBJ1-2; 9 bases map to TRBD1. Written as DNA, the CDR3 is TGTGCCAGCAGTGTCTCCGGGACAGGGCCCTTGTTCTATGGCTACACCTTC. This sequence encodes CASSVSGTGPLFYGYTF.